Included here is one TCR beta chain sequence, with context. Its target is not known. This record comes from a study of cytotoxic CD8 clonotypes in ibrutinib-treated CLL. Study information: Sequencing produced an average of about 260,000 productive templates and under 95,000 productive rearrangements per sample. Whole-study results and caveats: Patients showed higher baseline clonality than age-matched healthy donors, and it tracked circulating CD8+ T-cell counts.

Sequencing used immunoSEQ multiplex PCR; TCRdb keeps in-frame clones, though not all of them. The data contain about 140,000 clones, 80% of them seen just once; the ten biggest clones take up 6.5% to 8%. This specimen consisted of PBMCs, obtained after 36 months of ibrutinib treatment. The sequence was obtained from a human donor with chronic lymphocytic leukemia.

CDR3 in DNA: TGTGCCAGCACCCGAGGGGGGGTTGGGTCCTATGGCTACACCTTC. Translation gives CASTRGGVGSYGYTF. V usage is TRBV6-1 and J usage is TRBJ1-2; D possibly corresponds to TRBD1 (6 bases). Germline V gene data show CDR1 as MNHNS and CDR2 as SASEGT. V lost 7 bases, J lost 4 bases, and 19 bases lay in between. This CDR3 has 15 residues.